This T cell receptor beta chain was sequenced in a study of T cell responses to AZD1222 COVID-19 vaccine. Study outcomes and limitations: Mostly white British, mostly female donors; authors suggested clonal diversity may be underestimated.

This table comes from immunoSEQ multiplex PCR, and its TCRdb copy is limited to in-frame clones, with some not included. Here the sample spans about 90,000 clones, about 91% being singletons. In the case of this clone: The target antigen is unknown.

The germline CDR1 and CDR2 sequences are LGHDT and YNNKEL (reference sequence). This CDR3 is 14 amino acids long. Trimming took off 2 bases at V and 5 bases at J, with 12 bases between the two ends. The J gene is TRBJ2-5, the V gene TRBV3-1 (or the pseudogene TRBV3-2); D is unresolved. This TCR was sampled from an adult in good health. The sequenced sample was peripheral blood, obtained on day 0 of MenACWY control vaccination. The CDR3 reads CASSQPGLGETQYF. The CDR3 DNA follows: TGTGCCAGCAGCCAACCGGGTCTCGGGGAGACCCAGTACTTC.